Shown below are 22 T cell receptor beta chains from a single sample sequenced in a study of spatial heterogeneity in lung cancer. MiXCR, applied by TCRdb to the 5' RACE reads, yields one record per CDR3 protein. The sample carries about 17,000 distinct CDR3 sequences, about 20% recorded once. As for time point: sample taken at primary tumor resection. Researchers sequenced whole RNA taken from tumor, nontumor lung or frozen PBMC without sorting. The sample here was PBMCs, taken at surgery. All receptors derive from a female donor with early-stage non-small cell lung cancer.

This clonotype turned up a few times. The chain is built from TRBV6-2 or TRBV6-3 and TRBJ2-4, with D hard to call. The V and J ends lost 2 bases and 8 bases respectively, with 4 bases between them. Germline values: CDR1 MNHEY, CDR2 SVGEGT. The CDR3 runs to 11 residues. CDR3 region: CASSYGDIQYF. CDR3 bases: TGTGCCAGCAGTTACGGGGACATTCAGTACTTC.

This clonotype was seen many times. The rearrangement uses TRBV9 and TRBJ2-7; D is unresolved. Germline V gene lookup returns CDR1 SGDLS and CDR2 YYNGEE. V was shortened by 4 bases and J by 7 bases, with 12 bases between the two germline ends. The CDR3 sequence is 12 residues long. The CDR3 bases are TGTGCCAGCAGCCACGGACCCGGAGAGCAGTACTTC. This encodes CASSHGPGEQYF.

The CDR3: CASSSASPVGGITDTQYF. The DNA for the CDR3 is TGTGCCAGCAGTTCCGCCTCACCGGTGGGGGGGATCACAGATACGCAGTATTTT. V usage is TRBV28 and J usage is TRBJ2-3; 7 bases line up with TRBD2. The V gene end was trimmed by 4 bases and the J gene end by 2 bases; junction bases not matched to a gene: 15. CDR1 is MDHEN, CDR2 SYDVKM, per germline. There are 18 residues in the CDR3.

The chain employs TRBV7-3 and TRBJ2-5; TRBD2 aligns across 12 bases. V shed 5 bases, J shed 5 bases, and the junction held 6 bases outside the gene matches. The CDR3 sequence is 15 residues long. Germline loops: CDR1 SGHTA, CDR2 FQGTGA. CDR3: CASSPGTSGRETQYF. Written as DNA, the CDR3 is TGTGCCAGCAGCCCGGGGACTAGCGGGCGCGAGACCCAGTACTTC.

The V and J genes are TRBV7-6 and TRBJ2-3; D unclear. V was cut by 4 bases and J by 6 bases, with 8 bases left in between. CDR1 SGHVS and CDR2 FNYEAQ come from the germline V gene. The CDR3 consists of 12 residues. CDR3 amino acids: CASSSNRDTQYF. DNA for the CDR3: TGTGCCAGCAGCTCCAATCGGGATACGCAGTATTTT.

This clonotype came up many times. V is TRBV7-6 and J is TRBJ2-5; 9 nucleotides agree with TRBD2. V trimming: 2 bases; J trimming: 4 bases; junction bases outside the gene matches: 5. Germline V lookup: CDR1 SGHVS, CDR2 FNYEAQ. This CDR3 has 15 amino acids. CDR3 loop: CASSLRGLARETQYF. The CDR3 coding sequence is TGTGCCAGCAGCTTAAGGGGACTAGCCAGAGAGACCCAGTACTTC.

This clonotype was seen repeatedly, ten times or more. The rearrangement links TRBV6-2 or TRBV6-3 to TRBJ1-2; D not resolved. The CDR3 has 13 residues. In germline, CDR1 is MNHEY, CDR2 SVGEGT. V gave up 0 bases and J gave up 7 bases, with 9 bases separating them. The CDR3, as DNA: TGTGCCAGCAGTTACTCCGGGGTCCGTGGCTACACCTTC. Translation gives CASSYSGVRGYTF.

This chain uses TRBV19 with TRBJ2-1, with 7 bases matching TRBD1. V trimming: 3 bases; J trimming: 11 bases; junction bases outside the gene matches: 10. CDR3 length equals 14 residues. Germline CDR1 is LNHDA and CDR2 is SQIVND (reference sequence). The CDR3 spells CASSINDRDLQQFF. The DNA for the CDR3 is TGTGCCAGTAGTATTAATGACAGGGACCTACAGCAGTTCTTC. Variable domain in full (rest from reference TRBV19 and TRBJ2-1): DGGITQSPKYLFRKEGQNVTLSCEQNLNHDAMYWYRQDPGQGLRLIYYSQIVNDFQKGDIAEGYSVSREKKESFPLTVTSAQKNPTAFYLCASSINDRDLQQFFGPGTRLTVL.

This rearrangement joins TRBV20-1 to TRBJ2-1, with 11 nucleotides matching TRBD2. Germline V gives CDR1 DFQATT, CDR2 SNEGSKA (reference sequence). The V gene end was trimmed by 2 bases and the J gene end by 6 bases; junction bases not matched to a gene: 3. This CDR3 is built from 14 residues. The CDR3 here is CSARRLAGPNEQFF. DNA of the CDR3: TGCAGTGCTAGACGACTAGCGGGACCCAATGAGCAGTTCTTC.

This clonotype counts as medium-sized (0.01 to 0.1%). The chain carries TRBV14 and TRBJ1-1, with D hard to call. CDR3 length: 14 residues. Germline values: CDR1 SGHDN, CDR2 FVKESK. Trimming left V 2 bases short and J 6 bases short, with 13 bases between. CDR3 sequence: CASSQLISLPEAFF. CDR3 sequence (DNA): TGTGCCAGCAGCCAACTAATCAGCCTCCCTGAAGCTTTCTTT.

This clonotype is categorized as medium-sized. This chain connects TRBV7-9 to TRBJ2-7; 9 bases map to TRBD2. Germline CDR1 is SEHNR and CDR2 is FQNEAQ (reference sequence). The CDR3 consists of 14 residues. V shed 4 bases and J 2 bases; nucleotides not matched to a gene: 3. The CDR3 here is CASSWIAGAYEQYF. The CDR3 DNA reads TGTGCCAGCAGCTGGATAGCGGGAGCCTACGAGCAGTACTTC.

This clonotype was seen repeatedly, ten times or more. The chain uses TRBV28 and TRBJ1-1; D gene uncertain. This CDR3 contains 15 residues. With 10 bases removed from V and 1 base from J, the gap between germline ends came to 19 bases. The V gene's germline CDR1 is MDHEN and CDR2 SYDVKM. The CDR3 loop reads CAISPPHSGNTEAFF. CDR3 coding DNA: TGTGCCATCAGCCCCCCACACTCGGGGAACACTGAAGCTTTCTTT.

V is TRBV6-5 and J is TRBJ1-1, with D possibly matching TRBD1 (6 bases). Germline CDR1 reads MNHEY; CDR2 reads SVGAGI. The CDR3 totals 13 residues. V lost 6 bases, J lost 4 bases, and 12 bases lay in between. The CDR3 DNA is TGTGCCAGCAGGAAACAGGGAGCCACTGAAGCTTTCTTT. This sequence encodes CASRKQGATEAFF.

This clonotype was observed many times. J is TRBJ2-1 and V is TRBV3-1; 12 bases map to TRBD2. Trimming at V came to 4 bases and at J to 2 bases, leaving 3 bases not matched to a gene. The CDR3 extends over 16 amino acids. Germline V gene data show CDR1 as LGHDT and CDR2 as YNNKEL (reference sequence). For the CDR3, the DNA is TGTGCCAGCAGCCCTAGGACTAGCGGGACCTACAATGAGCAGTTCTTC. It translates to CASSPRTSGTYNEQFF.

At least ten counts were recorded for this clonotype. V gene TRBV7-2 combines with J gene TRBJ1-1; D unclear. V lost 3 bases, J lost 2 bases, and 7 bases lay in between. The CDR3 contains 13 residues. Germline values: CDR1 SGHTA, CDR2 FQGNSA. The CDR3 region has the DNA TGTGCCAGCAGCTTTAATGCCAACACTGAAGCTTTCTTT. This codes for CASSFNANTEAFF.

This clonotype was picked up many times. The rearrangement joins TRBV5-1 to TRBJ2-1; possible D gene TRBD2, 5 bases. CDR1 SGHRS and CDR2 YFSETQ come from the germline V gene. The CDR3 has 12 amino acids. Between the trimmed V and J ends, which lost 4 bases and 9 bases, there was a span of 11 bases. The CDR3 spells CASSPSGGEQFF. The CDR3 DNA reads as TGCGCCAGCAGCCCCAGCGGTGGTGAGCAGTTCTTC.

This clonotype was seen repeatedly, ten times or more. The V gene is TRBV6-2 or TRBV6-3, the J gene TRBJ1-2; the D gene is possibly TRBD1 (6 bases). CDR1 MNHEY and CDR2 SVGEGT come from the germline V gene. The CDR3 spans 13 residues. Trimming removed 10 bases at V and 6 bases at J, with 18 bases between. CDR3 DNA sequence: TGTGCCACCCGCGGCGGGGGGGCCGATGGCTACACCTTC. It is translated as CATRGGGADGYTF.

This clonotype appeared many times. This sequence joins TRBV4-3 and TRBJ2-3; no clear D gene. Per the germline V gene, CDR1 is LGHNA and CDR2 is YSLEER. The CDR3 has 12 residues. The ends were cut back, 3 bases at V and 5 bases at J, with 6 bases in the middle. DNA of the CDR3: TGCGCCAGCAGCCATCTGGGAGATACGCAGTATTTT. Amino acids: CASSHLGDTQYF.

This clonotype was seen ten or more times. V and J are TRBV7-2 and TRBJ2-7; 7 nucleotides agree with TRBD2. V was pared by 3 bases and J by 3 bases, with 8 bases of the junction left unmatched. This CDR3 comprises 15 residues. Germline V lookup: CDR1 SGHTA, CDR2 FQGNSA. The CDR3 sequence is CASSFGGSSGYEQYF. The CDR3 DNA reads TGTGCCAGCAGCTTCGGCGGGAGTTCGGGCTACGAGCAGTACTTC.

Sample share makes this clonotype medium-sized (0.01 to 0.1%). The genes are TRBV29-1 and TRBJ2-1, with 10 bases aligning to TRBD2. With V trimmed by 5 bases and J by 4 bases, 5 bases remained unmatched. This CDR3 is 14 amino acids long. The germline gives CDR1 SQVTM, CDR2 ANQGSEA. The CDR3 nucleotides are TGCAGCGTTCGGACTAGCGGCCAATACAATGAGCAGTTCTTC. Translation: CSVRTSGQYNEQFF.

This clonotype was counted ten times or more. This chain uses TRBV11-2 with TRBJ2-1; 7 bases align to TRBD2. This CDR3 is built from 15 residues. Trimming cost V 5 bases and J 5 bases; bases outside gene matches: 9. Germline V gene data show CDR1 as SGHAT and CDR2 as FQNNGV. The CDR3 reads CASSRTGTTNNEQFF. CDR3 nucleotides: TGTGCCAGCAGCCGGACCGGGACTACAAACAATGAGCAGTTCTTC.

This clonotype was seen more than once but under ten times. The rearrangement uses TRBV27 and TRBJ2-1, with D maybe TRBD2 (6 bases). The CDR3 loop spans 17 amino acids. Germline lookup yields CDR1 MNHEY and CDR2 SMNVEV (reference sequence). V shed 2 bases and J shed 7 bases, with 21 bases lying between them. The chain's CDR3 is CASSLASSAFIGNEQFF. The DNA for the CDR3 is TGTGCCAGCAGTTTAGCTTCTAGCGCCTTCATTGGGAATGAGCAGTTCTTC.